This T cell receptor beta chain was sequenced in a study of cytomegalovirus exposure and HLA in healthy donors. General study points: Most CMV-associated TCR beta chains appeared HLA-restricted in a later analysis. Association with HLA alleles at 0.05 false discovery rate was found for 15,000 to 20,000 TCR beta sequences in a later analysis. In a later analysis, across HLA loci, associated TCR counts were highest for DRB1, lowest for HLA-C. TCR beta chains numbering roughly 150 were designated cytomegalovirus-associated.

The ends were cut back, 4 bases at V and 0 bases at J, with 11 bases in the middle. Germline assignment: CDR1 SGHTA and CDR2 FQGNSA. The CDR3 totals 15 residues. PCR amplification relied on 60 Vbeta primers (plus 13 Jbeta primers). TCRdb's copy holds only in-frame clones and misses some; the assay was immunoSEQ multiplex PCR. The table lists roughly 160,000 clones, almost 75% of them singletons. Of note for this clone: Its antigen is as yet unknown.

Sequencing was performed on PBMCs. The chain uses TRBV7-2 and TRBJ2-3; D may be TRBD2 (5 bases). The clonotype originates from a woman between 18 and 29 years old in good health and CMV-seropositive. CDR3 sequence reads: CASSSAWRSTDTQYF. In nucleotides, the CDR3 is TGTGCCAGCAGCTCCGCCTGGAGGAGCACAGATACGCAGTATTTT.